The 15 T cell receptor beta chains below were found in one sample sequenced in a study of T cell responses to AZD1222 COVID-19 vaccine. The repertoire was sequenced with immunoSEQ multiplex PCR; TCRdb's copy has only in-frame clones and lacks some. The table shows about 96,000 clones, with around 89% occurring only once. The sample here was peripheral blood, taken on day 0 of AZD1222 vaccination. Receptors were obtained from an adult in good health.

The V gene is TRBV3-1 (or the pseudogene TRBV3-2), the J gene TRBJ2-1; D is perhaps TRBD2 (7 bases). This CDR3 comprises 14 residues. From germline, CDR1 is LGHDT and CDR2 YNNKEL (reference sequence). The V end lost 4 bases, the J end lost 13 bases, and 20 bases lay between the germline ends. CDR3 loop: CASSLDRGAGTQFF. The CDR3 region has the DNA TGTGCCAGCAGCCTCGATCGGGGGGCGGGGACTCAGTTCTTC.

CDR3 bases: TGTGCCAGCAGCGACTGGAACTATGGCTACACCTTC. As protein: CASSDWNYGYTF. This chain connects TRBV6-2 or TRBV6-3 to TRBJ1-2; D not certain. The CDR3 length is 12 residues. CDR1 and CDR2 (germline): MNHEY, SVGEGT. V was trimmed by 6 bases and J by 2 bases, leaving 7 bases between them.

This sequence joins TRBV12-3 or TRBV12-4 and TRBJ1-6; D not resolved. Trimming left V 7 bases short and J 7 bases short, with 11 bases between. The CDR3 has 13 amino acids. The CDR3 loop reads CASTKLLNSPLHF. CDR3 in DNA: TGTGCCAGCACCAAACTCCTCAATTCACCCCTCCACTTT.

This clone appeared once. This CDR3 reads CATQVEMNTEAFF. DNA of the CDR3: TGTGCCACACAGGTTGAGATGAACACTGAAGCTTTCTTT. J is TRBJ1-1 and V is TRBV10-3; D might be TRBD1 (5 bases). V dropped 10 bases and J dropped 0 bases, with 12 bases sitting between them. This CDR3 has 13 amino acids. The germline gives CDR1 ENHRY, CDR2 SYGVKD.

The gene calls are TRBV5-1 and TRBJ1-6; possibly TRBD1 for D (6 bases). Germline values: CDR1 SGHRS, CDR2 YFSETQ. CDR3 length: 14 residues. V was shortened by 0 bases and J by 8 bases, with 9 bases between the two germline ends. Here the CDR3 DNA reads TGCGCCAGCAGCTTGGAGAGGGGGTATTCACCCCTCCACTTT. Its translation is CASSLERGYSPLHF.

The chain combines TRBV9 with TRBJ2-7, with a weak D call TRBD1 (5 bases). Germline loops: CDR1 SGDLS, CDR2 YYNGEE. This CDR3 comprises 16 residues. V lost 4 bases to trimming and J lost 3 bases, with 20 bases between them. The CDR3 DNA follows: TGTGCCAGCAGCCCCGAGCCAGGGTTAGGGATCTACGAGCAGTACTTC. Protein sequence: CASSPEPGLGIYEQYF.

The rearrangement uses TRBV10-3 and TRBJ1-6; 7 bases fit TRBD1. The V gene end was trimmed by 3 bases and the J gene end by 7 bases; junction bases not matched to a gene: 3. Germline-derived CDR1 and CDR2 are ENHRY and SYGVKD. CDR3 length equals 14 residues. This CDR3 reads CAISEQGWNSPLHF. The CDR3, as DNA: TGTGCCATCAGTGAACAGGGGTGGAATTCACCCCTCCACTTT.

The V gene is TRBV7-2, the J gene TRBJ2-3, with TRBD2 identical over 12 bases. V was clipped by 5 bases and J by 3 bases; unmatched bases: 3. The CDR3 is 15 residues long. Germline lookup yields CDR1 SGHTA and CDR2 FQGNSA. The CDR3 loop is CASSKLAGGTDTQYF. In DNA, the CDR3 is TGTGCCAGCAGCAAACTAGCGGGGGGTACAGATACGCAGTATTTT.

This clone appeared once. The genes are TRBV5-4 and TRBJ1-2; TRBD1 matches at 12 bases. Germline CDR1 and CDR2: SGHNT and YYREEE (reference sequence). Unmatched junction bases numbered 13, after V lost 3 bases and J lost 4 bases. The CDR3 is made up of 18 amino acids. CDR3 sequence reads: CASSSKGGQGARVYGYTF. The CDR3 coding sequence is TGTGCCAGCAGCTCTAAAGGGGGACAGGGGGCGCGGGTCTATGGCTACACCTTC. Complete variable domain (other parts from reference TRBV5-4 and TRBJ1-2): ETGVTQSPTHLIKTRGQQVTLRCSSQSGHNTVSWYQQALGQGPQFIFQYYREEENGRGNFPPRFSGLQFPNYSSELNVNALELDDSALYLCASSSKGGQGARVYGYTFGSGTRLTVV.

This clone was counted a single time. The chain joins TRBV30 to TRBJ2-2; D gene uncertain. The V and J ends lost 4 bases and 3 bases respectively, with 9 bases between them. The CDR3 loop spans 13 amino acids. Germline V gene sequence: CDR1 GTSNPN, CDR2 SVGIG (reference sequence). As DNA, the CDR3 is TGTGCCTGGAAGGGTCACTACACCGGGGAGCTGTTTTTT. Amino acid sequence: CAWKGHYTGELFF.

The genes are TRBV15 and TRBJ2-1, with no clear D. The CDR3 covers 13 residues. V lost 5 bases and J 9 bases, leaving 14 bases between the germline ends. Per the germline V gene, CDR1 is LNHNV and CDR2 is YYDKDF (reference sequence). The CDR3 here is CATSSVGKTEQFF. The CDR3 bases are TGTGCCACCAGCTCCGTAGGCAAAACTGAGCAGTTCTTC.

This sequence joins TRBV5-1 and TRBJ2-7; D possibly corresponds to TRBD2 (5 bases). Germline CDR1 reads SGHRS; CDR2 reads YFSETQ. The CDR3 extends over 14 amino acids. V was trimmed by 3 bases and J by 3 bases, leaving 13 bases between them. The CDR3 reads CASSSDSDIYEQYF. The CDR3 DNA reads as TGCGCCAGCAGCTCGGACTCAGACATCTACGAGCAGTACTTC. Supplemented by reference TRBV5-1 and TRBJ2-7, the full variable domain reads KAGVTQTPRYLIKTRGQQVTLSCSPISGHRSVSWYQQTPGQGLQFLFEYFSETQRNKGNFPGRFSGRQFSNSRSEMNVSTLELGDSALYLCASSSDSDIYEQYFGPGTRLTVT.

The rearrangement links TRBV2 to TRBJ1-1; 9 positions agree with TRBD1. The junction had 9 bases not matched to a gene; V was cut back by 7 bases and J by 12 bases. The length of the CDR3 is 12 residues. The germline V gene has CDR1 SNHLY and CDR2 FYNNEI. In DNA form, the CDR3 reads TGTGCCAGCAACCCGGGACAGGGACGAACTTTCTTT. As protein: CASNPGQGRTFF.

The genes are TRBV3-1 (or the pseudogene TRBV3-2) and TRBJ1-5; D is uncertain. Trimming stripped 5 bases from V and 4 bases from J, with 9 bases between. The length of the CDR3 is 13 residues. The germline CDR1 and CDR2 sequences are LGHDT and YNNKEL (reference sequence). The CDR3 bases are TGTGCCAGCAGCACCCAGTTAAATCAGCCCCAGCATTTT. It codes for CASSTQLNQPQHF.

This chain links TRBV7-3 with TRBJ1-2, with D unclear. CDR3 size: 13 residues. The V and J ends lost 5 bases and 2 bases respectively, with 9 bases between them. CDR1 and CDR2 (germline): SGHTA, FQGTGA. The CDR3 coding sequence is TGTGCCAGCAGCACGGACGGGAACTATGGCTACACCTTC. Translated: CASSTDGNYGYTF.